This TCR beta chain was identified in a study of T cell changes during pregnancy in multiple sclerosis. Using immunoSEQ multiplex PCR, the repertoire was profiled, and TCRdb retains in-frame clones only, with some absent. The data hold 40,000 to 55,000 clones, with around 90% observed a single time. Sequences were derived from CD8+ T cells from peripheral blood mononuclear cells, sampled after pregnancy. The sequence was collected from a female donor with multiple sclerosis, enrolled in a pregnancy study.

The CDR3 protein is CASSSDRAFF. The DNA of the CDR3 is TGTGCCAGCAGTTCGGACAGGGCTTTCTTT. V and J are TRBV7-9 and TRBJ1-1; the match to TRBD1 covers 7 bases. CDR1 is SEHNR, CDR2 FQNEAQ, per germline (reference sequence). V lost 6 bases and J lost 11; bases outside the gene matches: 3. The CDR3 extends over 10 amino acids.